This TCR beta chain comes out of a study of blood T cell repertoires in COVID-19. This clone was observed a few times. The germline V gene encodes CDR1 ENHRY and CDR2 SYGVKD. V lost 3 bases and J 4 bases, leaving 4 bases between the germline ends. The CDR3 consists of 12 residues. As handled by the study authors: Estimation of nucleated cell counts relied on the amplification of reference gene primers. Data came from immunoSEQ multiplex PCR; TCRdb stores just in-frame clones and leaves some out. For V, J and clone size, that table is used; D and trimming come from the DNA. The repertoire holds under 350,000 clones, with under 95% as singletons.

This clonotype was obtained from a man in his fifties or sixties who had recovered from COVID-19. Sequencing used PBMCs or T cells enriched from blood (not recorded which). This chain uses TRBV10-3 with TRBJ1-5; D uncertain. DNA of the CDR3: TGTGCCATCAGTGACGGGAATCAGCCCCAGCATTTT. Amino acids: CAISDGNQPQHF.